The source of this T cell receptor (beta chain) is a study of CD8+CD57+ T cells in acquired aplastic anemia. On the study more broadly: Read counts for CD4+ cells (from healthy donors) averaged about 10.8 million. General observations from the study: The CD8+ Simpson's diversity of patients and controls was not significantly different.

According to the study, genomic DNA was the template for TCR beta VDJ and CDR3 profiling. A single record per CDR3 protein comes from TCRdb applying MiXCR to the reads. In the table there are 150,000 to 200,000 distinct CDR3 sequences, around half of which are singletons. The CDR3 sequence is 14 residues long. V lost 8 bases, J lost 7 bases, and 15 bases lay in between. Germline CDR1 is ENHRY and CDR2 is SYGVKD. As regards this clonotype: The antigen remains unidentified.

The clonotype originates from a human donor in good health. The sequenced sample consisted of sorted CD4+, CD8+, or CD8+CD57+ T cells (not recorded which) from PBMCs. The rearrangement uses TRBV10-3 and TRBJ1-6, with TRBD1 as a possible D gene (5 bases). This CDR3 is CAISAGLNNSPLHF. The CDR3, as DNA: TGTGCCATCTCGGCGGGACTGAACAATTCACCCCTCCACTTT.